This paragraph reports one T cell receptor (beta chain). With 2 bases removed from V and 5 bases from J, the gap between germline ends came to 17 bases. Germline V gene sequence: CDR1 SEHNR, CDR2 FQNEAQ (reference sequence). The CDR3 spans 16 residues. Sequencing used immunoSEQ multiplex PCR; TCRdb keeps in-frame clones, though not all of them. The sample consists of 91,000 or so clones, about 83% of them appearing once. The entry originates in a study of blood T cell repertoires in COVID-19. J is TRBJ2-3 and V is TRBV7-9; the D gene is possibly TRBD2 (5 bases). The sequence was collected from a human donor in a cohort sampled during active COVID-19. The source material was peripheral blood. CDR3 bases: TGTGCCAGCAGCTTATTGGCGGGTTCACGAGGAGATACGCAGTATTTT. Amino acid sequence: CASSLLAGSRGDTQYF.